This TCR beta chain emerged from a study of Graves' ophthalmopathy and Graves' hyperthyroidism. Notes on the study in general: Appearing in blood as well were most expanded thyroid clonotypes above 0.001 frequency.

Comment on this clonotype: Its antigen is not known.

For donors with ophthalmopathy, the disease showed moderate-to-severe activity, reached CAS ≥3 and NOSPECS ≥4, and had lasted under 3 months. TCR beta CDR3 regions were amplified from RNA transcripts. HTBI-primed RT-PCR formed the first round, and a multiplex PCR formed the second. TCRdb ran MiXCR on the multiplex PCR reads and lists one entry per CDR3 protein. The top ten hold less than 6% of the sample, which has under 200,000 distinct CDR3 sequences, less than 45% seen once. Trimming took 7 bases from V and 4 from J, leaving 16 bases between them. CDR1 is SQVTM and CDR2 is ANQGSEA in the germline V gene. The CDR3 has 13 amino acids.

Sequencing was performed on peripheral blood. The V and J genes are TRBV29-1 and TRBJ1-1, with D possibly being TRBD1 (6 bases). This receptor was taken from a woman in her thirties or forties with Graves' ophthalmopathy. The CDR3 coding sequence is TGCAGCGCCGCACAGGGAGGGAGCACTGAAGCTTTCTTT. Amino acid sequence: CSAAQGGSTEAFF.